Shown below are 28 T cell receptor beta chains from a single sample sequenced in a study of regulatory T cells in long-lasting Graves disease. As to time point: persistent/refractory GD, antithyroid drugs over 5 years with positive TRAb. Generation of the TCR library employed RNA extracted from PBMCs. For TCR beta, libraries came from iRepertoire HTBI primers and Arm-PCR of CDR3 regions. From the multiplex PCR reads, TCRdb called clonotypes with MiXCR, one entry per CDR3 protein. The table records some 340,000 distinct CDR3 sequences, roughly 24% of them present only once. Specimen: peripheral blood mononuclear cells (PBMCs), collected when the disease was refractory, from a patient treated with antithyroid drugs. Receptor source: a woman aged 40 to 55 with Graves disease.

On this clonotype: This could be a read error, since a much larger clone is one nucleotide away. The V call is TRBV11-2, the J call TRBJ1-4; D gene uncertain. Germline V gene data show CDR1 as SGHAT and CDR2 as FQNNGV. The CDR3 is 11 amino acids. For the CDR3, the DNA is TGTGCCAGCAGCAAGGTCCAAAAACTGGTTTTT. It codes for CASSKVQKLVF.

This clonotype was counted between two and nine times. The chain has TRBV28 and TRBJ1-2; 8 bases map to TRBD1. The CDR3 is made up of 15 amino acids. From germline, CDR1 is MDHEN and CDR2 SYDVKM. V shed 7 bases, J shed 7 bases, and the junction held 14 bases outside the gene matches. The CDR3: CASTLKDRASVGYTF. The CDR3 DNA reads as TGTGCCAGCACCCTCAAGGACAGGGCCTCCGTTGGCTACACCTTC.

Here the CDR3 DNA reads TGCAGCGCGAAGACAGTTAATGAAAAACTGTTTTTT. Translation gives CSAKTVNEKLFF. The V call is TRBV29-1, the J call TRBJ1-4; D perhaps matches TRBD1 (5 bases). In germline, CDR1 is SQVTM, CDR2 ANQGSEA. V lost 7 bases, J lost 4 bases, and 10 bases lay in between. CDR3 size: 12 residues.

This clonotype was counted only a few times. The V call is TRBV20-1, the J call TRBJ1-1; weak D call: TRBD1 (5 bases). CDR1 and CDR2 from the germline V gene are DFQATT and SNEGSKA (reference sequence). The V gene lost 2 bases and the J gene lost 4 bases, with 14 bases spanning the gap. The CDR3 is 14 amino acids. The CDR3 region is CSARSGPGGTEAFF. CDR3 nucleotide sequence: TGCAGTGCTAGATCGGGACCGGGGGGCACTGAAGCTTTCTTT.

This clonotype was recorded a few times. One junction end does not reproduce the germline sequence, and a read error may be involved. The chain employs TRBV9 and TRBJ2-2; 11 nucleotides align to TRBD2. The CDR3 extends over 18 amino acids. Germline V gene sequence: CDR1 SGDLS, CDR2 YYNGEE. The CDR3 bases are TGTACCAGCAGCGTAGGGCTAGCGGGAGGTCTTAACACCGGGGAGCTGTTTTTT. This gives the protein CTSSVGLAGGLNTGELFF.

This clonotype was seen just once. The chain couples TRBV7-3 to TRBJ2-3; D gene ambiguous. V was pared by 0 bases and J by 4 bases, with 8 bases between. This CDR3 spans 14 amino acids. Germline V gene data show CDR1 as SGHTA and CDR2 as FQGTGA. The CDR3: CASSLTVEADTQYF. The DNA of the CDR3 is TGTGCCAGCAGCTTAACGGTAGAGGCAGATACGCAGTATTTT.

This clonotype was seen more than once but under ten times. Germline is not matched at one junction end, which may reflect a read error. The gene calls are TRBV14 and TRBJ2-7, with 8 positions matching TRBD1. There are 14 residues in the CDR3. Germline lookup yields CDR1 SGHDN and CDR2 FVKESK. CDR3 DNA: TGTGCCAGCAGCCAAGGACAGGGGATATACGGGCAGTACTTC. Translating gives CASSQGQGIYGQYF.

This chain links TRBV10-2 with TRBJ2-7; either TRBD1 or TRBD2 may fit D (5 bases each). With 6 bases removed from V and 4 bases from J, the gap between germline ends came to 16 bases. CDR3 length: 14 residues. Germline CDR1 WSHSY, CDR2 SAAADI. CDR3 DNA: TGCGCCAGCAGAACCGGGACGTACCCTTACGAGCAGTACTTC. It encodes CASRTGTYPYEQYF.

The chain joins TRBV2 to TRBJ2-1, with D perhaps being TRBD1 or TRBD2 (5 bases each). V lost 7 bases and J lost 5, with 27 bases in between. Germline V gives CDR1 SNHLY, CDR2 FYNNEI. This CDR3 has 18 residues. The CDR3 coding sequence is TGTGCCAGCAAGCCCATTAACGGACGGGGCAGACCCCACAATGAGCAGTTCTTC. It specifies CASKPINGRGRPHNEQFF.

V and J are TRBV7-8 and TRBJ2-7; the match to TRBD2 covers 9 bases. V was pared by 6 bases and J by 3 bases, with 6 bases of the junction left unmatched. This CDR3 has 14 residues. CDR1 and CDR2 (germline): SGHVS, FQNEAQ. CDR3: CASSYNSGSYEQYF. DNA for the CDR3: TGTGCCAGCAGTTACAATAGCGGGAGCTACGAGCAGTACTTC. Using reference TRBV7-8 and TRBJ2-7 for the parts outside the CDR3, the full variable domain is GAGVSQSPRYKVAKRGQDVALRCDPISGHVSLFWYQQALGQGPEFLTYFQNEAQLDKSGLPSDRFFAERPEGSVSTLKIQRTQQEDSAVYLCASSYNSGSYEQYFGPGTRLTVT.

A word on this clonotype: A read error is likely, as this CDR3 ends without the conserved phenylalanine or tryptophan. The CDR3 sequence: CASSPGSGTGELFL. The DNA for the CDR3 is TGTGCCAGCAGCCCGGGATCGGGCACCGGGGAGCTGTTTCTT. The chain recombines TRBV7-9 with TRBJ2-2; D might be TRBD2 (5 bases). Trimming left V 5 bases short and J 4 bases short, with 11 bases between. Germline V gene lookup returns CDR1 SEHNR and CDR2 FQNEAQ (reference sequence). CDR3 length equals 14 residues.

The gene calls are TRBV15 and TRBJ2-7, with D unclear. This CDR3 contains 13 residues. V lost 4 bases and J lost 1, with 8 bases in between. Germline CDR1 LNHNV, CDR2 YYDKDF (reference sequence). CDR3 residues: CATSNRTSYEQYF. The CDR3 DNA is TGTGCCACCAGCAACAGAACTTCCTACGAGCAGTACTTC. The variable domain in full, completed from reference TRBV15 and TRBJ2-7, reads DAMVIQNPRYQVTQFGKPVTLSCSQTLNHNVMYWYQQKSSQAPKLLFHYYDKDFNNEADTPDNFQSRRPNTSFCFLDIRSPGLGDTAMYLCATSNRTSYEQYFGPGTRLTVT.

The rearrangement joins TRBV7-9 to TRBJ2-7; tentative D call: TRBD2 (6 bases). V lost 7 bases and J 5 bases, leaving 9 bases between the germline ends. The CDR3 has 11 amino acids. Germline lookup yields CDR1 SEHNR and CDR2 FQNEAQ (reference sequence). In DNA, the CDR3 is TGTGCCAGCAAAGGAGGGCACGAGCAGTACTTC. It codes for CASKGGHEQYF.

The sample holds a few counts of this clonotype. The chain employs TRBV2 and TRBJ2-1, with D unclear. Trimming shortened V by 3 bases and J by 12 bases, and 12 bases separated the two germline ends. There are 12 residues in the CDR3. Looked up from germline, CDR1 is SNHLY and CDR2 is FYNNEI. CDR3 coding DNA: TGTGCCAGCAGTGAGCTCTTAAAAGGGCAGTTCTTC. Translated, it gives CASSELLKGQFF.

The chain employs TRBV2 and TRBJ2-1; D is possibly TRBD1 or TRBD2 (5 bases each). Trimming left V 7 bases short and J 10 bases short, with 20 bases between. The V gene's germline CDR1 is SNHLY and CDR2 FYNNEI. CDR3 length: 14 residues. The CDR3, as DNA: TGTGCCAGCAACCTGGGACCTGCTCCGAAAGAGCAGTTCTTC. Translated: CASNLGPAPKEQFF.

This clonotype occurred a few times. The chain has TRBV5-6 and TRBJ1-4; D gene uncertain. V was clipped by 1 base and J by 1 base, with 5 bases between them. The V gene's germline CDR1 is SGHDT and CDR2 YYEEEE. The CDR3 spans 14 residues. Here the CDR3 reads CASSLKRTNEKLFF. The CDR3 nucleotides read TGTGCCAGCAGCTTGAAGAGAACTAATGAAAAACTGTTTTTT.

The chain is built from TRBV11-3 and TRBJ2-2; D tentatively reads TRBD1 or TRBD2 (5 bases each). Looked up from germline, CDR1 is SGHNT and CDR2 is YENEEA. With 3 bases removed from V and 6 bases from J, the gap between germline ends came to 17 bases. The CDR3 has 16 residues. The CDR3 is CASSFGTARGSGELFF. The CDR3 nucleotides read TGTGCCAGCAGCTTTGGGACGGCTCGAGGGTCCGGGGAGCTGTTTTTT.

The genes are TRBV5-1 and TRBJ2-1; 8 bases fit TRBD1. Germline lookup yields CDR1 SGHRS and CDR2 YFSETQ. The V and J ends lost 3 bases and 6 bases, in that order; junction bases with no gene match: 8. This CDR3 has 15 amino acids. The CDR3 loop is CASSSSGTGGNEQFF. DNA for the CDR3: TGCGCCAGCAGCTCGTCGGGGACAGGCGGCAATGAGCAGTTCTTC.

This clonotype was seen many times. The chain uses TRBV28 and TRBJ2-7; TRBD2 matches 8 bases. V dropped 5 bases and J dropped 4; count of bases not matched to a gene: 16. The CDR3 has 17 amino acids. Germline loops: CDR1 MDHEN, CDR2 SYDVKM. CDR3: CASSPPRSGRAAYEQYF. CDR3 coding DNA: TGTGCCAGCAGTCCCCCCCGCTCCGGGAGGGCCGCGTACGAGCAGTACTTC.

The V and J genes are TRBV29-1 and TRBJ1-1; D is unclear. The germline V and J ends were trimmed by 2 bases and 1 base, with 5 bases remaining between them. Germline CDR1 and CDR2: SQVTM and ANQGSEA. The CDR3 is 12 residues long. In DNA, the CDR3 is TGCAGCGTTGAAAATAGGAACACTGAAGCTTTCTTT. It yields the protein CSVENRNTEAFF.

The sample holds many counts of this clonotype. This sequence joins TRBV5-1 and TRBJ1-1; D remains unclear. The V end was cut by 0 bases, the J end by 3 bases, with 9 bases between. This CDR3 contains 14 residues. Germline V lookup: CDR1 SGHRS, CDR2 YFSETQ. This chain's CDR3 is CASSLAPGDTEAFF. The CDR3 DNA sequence: TGCGCCAGCAGCTTGGCTCCCGGCGACACTGAAGCTTTCTTT.

The chain couples TRBV6-2 or TRBV6-3 to TRBJ2-6, with D uncertain. The CDR3 consists of 14 residues. Trimming left V 7 bases short and J 0 bases short, with 7 bases between. The germline V gene encodes CDR1 MNHEY and CDR2 SVGEGT. The CDR3 DNA is TGTGCCAGCATGGGGTTCTCTGGGGCCAACGTCCTGACTTTC. It yields the protein CASMGFSGANVLTF.

The chain carries TRBV14 and TRBJ1-6; 7 nucleotides match TRBD1. This CDR3 contains 15 residues. V lost 2 bases and J lost 6; bases outside the gene matches: 4. Germline values: CDR1 SGHDN, CDR2 FVKESK. This CDR3 is CASSQTGAFNSPLHF. CDR3 DNA sequence: TGTGCCAGCAGCCAAACAGGGGCTTTTAATTCACCCCTCCACTTT.

A note on this clonotype: Germline is not matched at one junction end, which may reflect a read error. This chain links TRBV6-1 with TRBJ1-2; 8 nucleotides line up with TRBD1. Germline CDR1 reads MNHNS; CDR2 reads SASEGT. This CDR3 has 14 residues. The CDR3 DNA is TGTGCCAGCAGACGCCTAGCAGGGGGCTATGGCTACGCCTTC. It translates to CASRRLAGGYGYAF.

This chain uses TRBV6-2 or TRBV6-3 with TRBJ2-5, with 10 bases matching TRBD2. CDR1 MNHEY and CDR2 SVGEGT come from the germline V gene. Trimming cost V 5 bases and J 5 bases; bases outside gene matches: 8. The CDR3 length is 15 residues. DNA for the CDR3: TGTGCCAGCAGTGGGCTAGCGGGAGTATGGGAGACCCAGTACTTC. Translation: CASSGLAGVWETQYF.

This clonotype was counted many times. This sequence joins TRBV7-2 and TRBJ2-7; 9 bases fit TRBD2. Trimming at V came to 5 bases and at J to 0 bases, leaving 5 bases not matched to a gene. The CDR3 has 15 amino acids. In germline, CDR1 is SGHTA, CDR2 FQGNSA. The CDR3 sequence is CASSKTSGLSYEQYF. DNA for the CDR3: TGTGCCAGCAGCAAAACTAGCGGGCTCTCCTACGAGCAGTACTTC.

This clonotype was recorded at least ten times. The gene calls are TRBV15 and TRBJ1-2, with 7 bases aligning to TRBD1. CDR1 and CDR2 from the germline V gene are LNHNV and YYDKDF (reference sequence). The CDR3 has 16 amino acids. The V and J ends lost 0 bases and 5 bases, in that order; junction bases with no gene match: 9. In DNA form, the CDR3 reads TGTGCCACCAGCAGAGAAGGGACAGCCCGTTATTATGGCTACACCTTC. Residues: CATSREGTARYYGYTF.

This clonotype showed up many times. This chain connects TRBV2 to TRBJ2-7; D ambiguous. CDR3 size: 17 residues. CDR1 SNHLY and CDR2 FYNNEI come from the germline V gene. V lost 0 bases and J lost 2, with 17 bases in between. This CDR3 reads CASSEAQDTTRPYEQYF. The CDR3 DNA sequence: TGTGCCAGCAGTGAAGCGCAGGATACCACGAGACCCTACGAGCAGTACTTC. Together with reference TRBV2 and TRBJ2-7, the CDR3 gives the full variable domain: EPEVTQTPSHQVTQMGQEVILRCVPISNHLYFYWYRQILGQKVEFLVSFYNNEISEKSEIFDDQFSVERPDGSNFTLKIRSTKLEDSAMYFCASSEAQDTTRPYEQYFGPGTRLTVT.